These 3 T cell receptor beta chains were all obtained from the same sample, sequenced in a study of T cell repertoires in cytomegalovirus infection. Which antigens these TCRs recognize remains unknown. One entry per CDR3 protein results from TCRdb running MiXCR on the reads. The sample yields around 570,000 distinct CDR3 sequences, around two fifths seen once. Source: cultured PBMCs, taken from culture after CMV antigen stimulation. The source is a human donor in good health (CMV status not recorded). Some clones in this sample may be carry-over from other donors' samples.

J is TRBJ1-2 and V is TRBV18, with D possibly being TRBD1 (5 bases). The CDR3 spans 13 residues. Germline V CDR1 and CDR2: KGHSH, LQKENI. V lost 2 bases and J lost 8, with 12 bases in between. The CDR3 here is CASSPDPGVGYTF. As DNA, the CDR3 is TGTGCCAGCTCACCAGATCCGGGGGTGGGCTACACCTTC.

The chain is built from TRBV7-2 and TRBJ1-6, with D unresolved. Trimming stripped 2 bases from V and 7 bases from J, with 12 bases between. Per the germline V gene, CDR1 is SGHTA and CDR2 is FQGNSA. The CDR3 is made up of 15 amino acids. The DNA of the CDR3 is TGTGCCAGCAGCTTACGAACGGGAACCAATTCACCCCTCCACTTT. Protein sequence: CASSLRTGTNSPLHF.

Here the CDR3 reads CASSPRAVINTEAFF. The CDR3 region has the DNA TGTGCCAGCAGCCCGCGGGCCGTAATTAACACTGAAGCTTTCTTT. The chain is built from TRBV7-2 and TRBJ1-1; no clear D. From germline, CDR1 is SGHTA and CDR2 FQGNSA. V was pared by 5 bases and J by 2 bases, with 15 bases between. This CDR3 comprises 15 residues.